This T cell receptor beta chain originates from a study of T cell changes during pregnancy in multiple sclerosis. Profiling relied on immunoSEQ multiplex PCR, and the TCRdb table lists in-frame clones only, not all of them. The sample contains 85,000 to 120,000 clones, about 90% of which appear only once. The CDR3 runs to 16 residues. V was clipped by 3 bases and J by 0 bases; unmatched bases: 6. Germline V CDR1 and CDR2: SGHNT, YYREEE (reference sequence). The rearrangement joins TRBV5-4 to TRBJ2-3; 8 bases align to TRBD2. The sample was peripheral blood, taken before pregnancy. This clonotype was obtained from a female donor with multiple sclerosis, enrolled in a pregnancy study. Written as DNA, the CDR3 is TGTGCCAGCAGCTCCCCTGCGGGGGGAAGCACAGATACGCAGTATTTT. Its translation is CASSSPAGGSTDTQYF.